This note documents a single T cell receptor beta chain sequence. No antigen is known for it. This CDR3 spans 12 amino acids. Germline V gene sequence: CDR1 SQVTM, CDR2 ANQGSEA. Libraries of TRB cDNA were made by 5' RACE and carried UMIs. TCRdb processed the 5' RACE reads again and assigns one entry to each CDR3 protein, with no DNA. This repertoire includes under 75,000 distinct CDR3 sequences. This sample is part of a study of CXCR3-negative and CXCR3-positive naive CD8 T cells. Study results and limitations: Relative to CXCR3-negative naive cells, CXCR3-positive naive cells had more hydrophobic TRB CDR3s.

This clonotype originated in a human donor in good health. Some clones in this sample may be carry-over from other donors' samples. The sequenced material came from naive CXCR3+ CD8+ T cells from blood. Stated subset: CD45RO-CCR7+CD27+CD95- naive CD8+ T cells expressing CXCR3 (TNR3+). The V and J genes are TRBV29-1 and TRBJ2-7; the TCRdb call, TRBD2, lacks DNA for checking. CDR3 protein: CSAGTAAYEQYF.